This TCR beta chain was sequenced in a study of blood T cells in healthy people across ages. Sample-barcoded 5' priming and a J-beta primer mix drove a second PCR of roughly 6 to 12 cycles. TCRdb re-analysed the 5' RACE reads in MiXCR, keeping a single row per CDR3 protein. The data hold hundreds of thousands of distinct CDR3 sequences, with around 25% observed a single time. The sample was also reused in another study, on T cells of mothers and their children. In that study: The donors comprised about 6 children and their three healthy Caucasian mothers. Mothers yielded over 9 million CDR3 reads, children some 3 million each. Whether pairs are related or unrelated, thymic selection shapes their TCR recombination output in much the same way. When mothers and children were related, their normalized repertoire overlap, which was always slightly higher, did not differ significantly from that of unrelated pairs.

Sequences were obtained from blood. This clonotype was obtained from a boy between 10 and 17 years old in good health.

In DNA, the CDR3 is TGCGCCAGCAGCTTGGAGGGAGGGACCCCCGAGACGCAGTATTTT. Its translation is CASSLEGGTPETQYF. The gene calls are TRBV5-1 and TRBJ2-3; 7 bases agree with TRBD2. The V gene's germline CDR1 is SGHRS and CDR2 YFSETQ. Trimming removed 0 bases from V and 9 bases from J; junction bases left unmatched: 10. The CDR3 has 15 amino acids.